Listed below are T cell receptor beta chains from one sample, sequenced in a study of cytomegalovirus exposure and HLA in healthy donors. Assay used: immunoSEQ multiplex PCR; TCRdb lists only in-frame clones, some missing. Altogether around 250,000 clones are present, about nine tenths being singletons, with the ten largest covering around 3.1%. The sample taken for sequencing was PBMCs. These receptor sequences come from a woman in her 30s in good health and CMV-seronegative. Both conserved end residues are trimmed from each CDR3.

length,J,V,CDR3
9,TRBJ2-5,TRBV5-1,ASSWGETQY
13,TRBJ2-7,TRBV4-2,ASSQATSGNYEQY
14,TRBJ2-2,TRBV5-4,ASSGSGTGNTGELF
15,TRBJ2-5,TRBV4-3,ASSQDLLGQGKETQY
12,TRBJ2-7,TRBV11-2,ASNLGRGPYEQY
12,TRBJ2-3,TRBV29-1,SVVGGRTTDTQY
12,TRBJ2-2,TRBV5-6,ASSLGGNTGELF
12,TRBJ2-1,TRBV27,ASSFIATYNEQF
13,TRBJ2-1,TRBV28,ASSLDGDSYNEQF
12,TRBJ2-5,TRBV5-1,ASSLVHEAQTQY
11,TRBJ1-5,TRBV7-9,ASSLGPNQPQH
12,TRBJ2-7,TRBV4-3,ASSQSQGGYEQY
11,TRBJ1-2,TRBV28,ASSRQGDYGYT
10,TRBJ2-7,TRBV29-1,SVGGTSLEQY
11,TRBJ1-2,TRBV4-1,ASSPPGQYGYT
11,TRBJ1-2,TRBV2,ARFSGPTPGYT
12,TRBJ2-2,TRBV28,ASSSRENTGELF
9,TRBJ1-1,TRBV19,ASSETGEAF
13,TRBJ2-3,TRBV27,ASSFQGPDTDTQY
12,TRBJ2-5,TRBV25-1,ASSETADKETQY
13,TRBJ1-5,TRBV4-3,ASSQGRYSNQPQH
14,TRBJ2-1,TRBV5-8,ASSSGLDWWGNEQF
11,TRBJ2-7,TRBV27,ASRDRSNYEQY
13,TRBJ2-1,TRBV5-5,ASSDRDRSFWEQF
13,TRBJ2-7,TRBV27,ASSLSRAGNHEQY
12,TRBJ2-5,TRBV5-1,ASSSTPRKETQY
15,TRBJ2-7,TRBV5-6,ASSFQLAGGYSYEQY